Only one count was recorded for the clone carrying this T cell receptor beta chain. The data are from a study of blood T cell repertoires in COVID-19. Study overall: PBMCs, B-cell-depleted T cells, or T cells were the source of the cDNA or gDNA that made up the material.

Generated by immunoSEQ multiplex PCR, the TCRdb table keeps only in-frame clones and is missing some. The table includes approximately 300,000 clones, 83% detected once. The specimen was peripheral blood. This receptor was identified in a woman in her forties or fifties with acute or convalescent COVID-19.

The CDR3 coding sequence is TGTGCCAGCAGCTTTCGACAAGCGGATGAAGCTTTCTTT. This translates into CASSFRQADEAFF. V gene TRBV7-2 combines with J gene TRBJ1-1; D remains ambiguous. Germline CDR1 SGHTA, CDR2 FQGNSA. The CDR3 has 13 amino acids. The V end was cut by 3 bases, the J end by 7 bases, with 12 bases between.